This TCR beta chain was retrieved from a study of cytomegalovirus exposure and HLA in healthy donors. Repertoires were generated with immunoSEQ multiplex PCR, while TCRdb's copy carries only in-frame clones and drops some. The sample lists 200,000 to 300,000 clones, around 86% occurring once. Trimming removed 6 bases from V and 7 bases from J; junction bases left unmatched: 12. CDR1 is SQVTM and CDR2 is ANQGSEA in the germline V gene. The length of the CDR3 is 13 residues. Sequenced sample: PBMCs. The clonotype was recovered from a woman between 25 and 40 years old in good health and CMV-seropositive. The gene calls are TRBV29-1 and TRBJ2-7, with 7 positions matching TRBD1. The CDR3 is CSVQTGTLLEQYF. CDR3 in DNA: TGCAGCGTCCAGACAGGGACCCTCTTGGAGCAGTACTTC.